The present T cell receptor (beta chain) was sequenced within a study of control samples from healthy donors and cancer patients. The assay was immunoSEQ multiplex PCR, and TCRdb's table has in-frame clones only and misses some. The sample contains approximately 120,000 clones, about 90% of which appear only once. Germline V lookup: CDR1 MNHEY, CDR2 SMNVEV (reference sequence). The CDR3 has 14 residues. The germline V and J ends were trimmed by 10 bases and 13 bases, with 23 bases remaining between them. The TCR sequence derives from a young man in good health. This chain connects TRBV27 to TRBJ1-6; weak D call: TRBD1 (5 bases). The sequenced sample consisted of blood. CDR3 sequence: CATSLGRRNNPLHF. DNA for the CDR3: TGTGCCACCTCACTGGGACGAAGGAATAATCCCCTCCACTTT.